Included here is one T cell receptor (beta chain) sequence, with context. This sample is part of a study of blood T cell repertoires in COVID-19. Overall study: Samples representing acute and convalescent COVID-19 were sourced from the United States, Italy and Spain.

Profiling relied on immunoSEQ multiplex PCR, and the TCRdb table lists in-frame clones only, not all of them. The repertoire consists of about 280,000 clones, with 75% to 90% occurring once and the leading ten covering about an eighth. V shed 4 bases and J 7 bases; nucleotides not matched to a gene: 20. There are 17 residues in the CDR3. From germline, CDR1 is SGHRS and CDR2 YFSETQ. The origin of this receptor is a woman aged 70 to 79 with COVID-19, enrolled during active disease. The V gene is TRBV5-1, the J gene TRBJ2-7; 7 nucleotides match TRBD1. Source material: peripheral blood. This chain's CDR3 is CASSTSNGQALVGEQYF. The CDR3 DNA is TGCGCCAGCAGCACCTCCAACGGACAGGCCCTCGTAGGGGAGCAGTACTTC.